The 18 T cell receptor beta chains reported below all come from one sample, sequenced in a study of CD8+CD57+ T cells in acquired aplastic anemia. Sequenced patients had shown CD8+CD57+ cell expansion by flow cytometry. Genomic DNA, serving as template, underwent TCR beta VDJ and CDR3 profiling. TCRdb itself ran the reads through MiXCR, one entry per CDR3 protein. The sample lists 150,000 to 200,000 distinct CDR3 sequences, around 50% occurring once. The sample consisted of sorted CD4+, CD8+, or CD8+CD57+ T cells (not recorded which) from PBMCs. The receptors come from a human donor with aplastic anemia.

This clonotype appeared once. This clone may be a read error of a much larger clone one base away. This chain connects TRBV11-2 to TRBJ2-1; D may be TRBD1 (7 bases). The J call may be wrong; the DNA end is better matched by TRBJ2-7. Looked up from germline, CDR1 is SGHAT and CDR2 is FQNNGV. The CDR3 sequence is 16 residues long. CDR3 in amino acids: CASSLGGGDSYNEQYF. In DNA form, the CDR3 reads TGTGCCAGCAGTCTAGGGGGCGGGGACTCCTACAATGAGCAGTACTTC.

V usage is TRBV12-3 or TRBV12-4 and J usage is TRBJ1-2; tentative D call: TRBD1 (5 bases). V dropped 7 bases and J dropped 6 bases, with 15 bases sitting between them. The CDR3 consists of 13 residues. The CDR3 DNA is TGTGCCAGCACCGGGGGAGGCCCAAATGGCTACACCTTC. This sequence encodes CASTGGGPNGYTF.

This clonotype was counted between two and nine times. This chain joins TRBV3-1 and TRBJ1-1, with a weak D call TRBD1 (6 bases). Looked up from germline, CDR1 is LGHDT and CDR2 is YNNKEL (reference sequence). V shed 4 bases and J shed 9 bases, with 15 bases lying between them. The CDR3 loop spans 13 amino acids. The CDR3 here is CASSPDYRAKAFF. The CDR3 DNA sequence: TGTGCCAGCAGCCCGGACTACAGGGCCAAAGCTTTCTTT.

The V gene is TRBV2, the J gene TRBJ1-2, with 10 bases aligning to TRBD1. The CDR3 contains 13 residues. Germline loops: CDR1 SNHLY, CDR2 FYNNEI. V lost 6 bases, J lost 4 bases, and 2 bases stayed unmatched. DNA for the CDR3: TGTGCCAGCAGCCGGACAGGGGGCTATGGCTACACCTTC. It translates to CASSRTGGYGYTF.

Ten or more counts support this clonotype. The chain links TRBV5-1 to TRBJ2-3; perhaps TRBD2 as D (6 bases). Germline CDR1 and CDR2: SGHRS and YFSETQ. Trimming took off 5 bases at V and 2 bases at J, with 15 bases between the two ends. CDR3 length: 15 amino acids. The CDR3: CASSRDSGFTDTQYF. The DNA of the CDR3 is TGCGCCAGCAGTCGGGACTCCGGGTTCACAGATACGCAGTATTTT.

This clonotype has ten or more counts. The rearrangement joins TRBV5-6 to TRBJ2-7; D possibly corresponds to TRBD2 (6 bases). Germline loops: CDR1 SGHDT, CDR2 YYEEEE. Trimming left V 6 bases short and J 4 bases short, with 17 bases between. The CDR3 runs to 14 residues. The CDR3 sequence is CASKPKAGRYEQYF. CDR3 nucleotide sequence: TGTGCCAGCAAACCCAAAGCAGGGAGGTACGAGCAGTACTTC.

The chain has TRBV18 and TRBJ2-7; D uncertain. Looked up from germline, CDR1 is KGHSH and CDR2 is LQKENI. V gave up 2 bases and J gave up 3 bases, with 11 bases separating them. This CDR3 has 14 residues. The DNA for the CDR3 is TGTGCCAGCTCACCAGGGTCCGACCTCTACGAGCAGTACTTC. Amino acids: CASSPGSDLYEQYF.

This clonotype has a handful of counts. The chain recombines TRBV18 with TRBJ1-3, with a possible D match to TRBD1 (6 bases). Germline V gene lookup returns CDR1 KGHSH and CDR2 LQKENI. V dropped 0 bases and J dropped 4 bases, with 10 bases sitting between them. This CDR3 spans 15 amino acids. The CDR3 is CASSPPPGVGNTIYF. The CDR3 coding sequence is TGTGCCAGCTCACCACCGCCAGGGGTCGGAAACACCATATATTTT.

This clonotype has a handful of counts. The chain recombines TRBV11-2 with TRBJ2-3; D might be TRBD2 (5 bases). The CDR3 spans 15 residues. Germline-derived CDR1 and CDR2 are SGHAT and FQNNGV. The V end lost 3 bases, the J end lost 1 base, and 11 bases lay between the germline ends. The CDR3, as DNA: TGTGCCAGCAGCTTGGACTCTGGGGGCACAGATACGCAGTATTTT. This encodes CASSLDSGGTDTQYF.

This clonotype appeared a few times. The chain recombines TRBV29-1 with TRBJ1-2; D gene ambiguous. The length of the CDR3 is 15 residues. Germline V gene lookup returns CDR1 SQVTM and CDR2 ANQGSEA. The ends were cut back, 3 bases at V and 4 bases at J, with 18 bases in the middle. CDR3 nucleotide sequence: TGCAGCGTTGACGGGCAGGAAGATAAACCCTATGGCTACACCTTC. Protein sequence: CSVDGQEDKPYGYTF.

This clonotype appeared a few times. V is TRBV6-2 or TRBV6-3 and J is TRBJ1-2; D remains ambiguous. Deletions cut 6 bases from V and 4 bases from J, with 9 bases between. The germline gives CDR1 MNHEY, CDR2 SVGEGT. This CDR3 contains 12 residues. The CDR3 here is CASSYEAYGYTF. The CDR3 coding sequence is TGTGCCAGCAGCTACGAAGCCTATGGCTACACCTTC.

J is TRBJ2-7 and V is TRBV29-1; unclear D gene. This CDR3 contains 13 residues. Deletions cut 3 bases from V and 3 bases from J, with 12 bases between. Germline V gene data show CDR1 as SQVTM and CDR2 as ANQGSEA. The CDR3 DNA is TGCAGCGTTGATGATGATATTAGCTACGAGCAGTACTTC. Amino acids: CSVDDDISYEQYF.

This clonotype turned up a few times. The V call is TRBV28, the J call TRBJ1-5, with D hard to call. Germline V gives CDR1 MDHEN, CDR2 SYDVKM. V dropped 10 bases and J dropped 1 base, with 11 bases sitting between them. This CDR3 is built from 13 residues. The DNA for the CDR3 is TGTGCCACCGCCCGGGAGAGCAATCAGCCCCAGCATTTT. Protein product: CATARESNQPQHF.

The table lists this clonotype with a count of one. The V and J genes are TRBV2 and TRBJ1-5, with 8 bases that match TRBD1. The CDR3 is made up of 14 amino acids. Germline V CDR1 and CDR2: SNHLY, FYNNEI. V shed 6 bases and J 6 bases; nucleotides not matched to a gene: 7. In DNA, the CDR3 is TGTGCCAGCAGCGAAACAGGGGGTGCTCAGCCCCAGCATTTT. The encoded protein is CASSETGGAQPQHF.

This clonotype came up many times. J is TRBJ2-1 and V is TRBV24-1; 7 bases line up with TRBD1. The germline gives CDR1 KGHDR, CDR2 SFDVKD. The J segment lost 6 bases and the V segment lost 8 bases, leaving 6 bases of the junction unmatched. This CDR3 is 13 amino acids long. DNA of the CDR3: TGTGCCACCACTCGACAGGGTTCCAATGAGCAGTTCTTC. Translating it yields CATTRQGSNEQFF.

This clonotype occurred many times. The chain combines TRBV7-2 with TRBJ2-6, with 12 bases matching TRBD1. Trimming removed 5 bases from V and 4 bases from J; junction bases left unmatched: 6. CDR1 SGHTA and CDR2 FQGNSA come from the germline V gene. The CDR3 covers 17 residues. The CDR3 coding sequence is TGTGCCAGCAGCACGGGGGACAGGGGGCTCGGGGCCAACGTCCTGACTTTC. Translation: CASSTGDRGLGANVLTF.

This rearrangement joins TRBV10-2 to TRBJ1-5; the D gene is possibly TRBD1 (5 bases). CDR1 is WSHSY and CDR2 is SAAADI in the germline V gene. Trimming stripped 8 bases from V and 4 bases from J, with 12 bases between. The CDR3 is 13 residues long. The CDR3 nucleotides are TGCGCCAGCCGAGTGGGACTTAATCAGCCCCAGCATTTT. Protein sequence: CASRVGLNQPQHF.

This clonotype was observed many times. The chain recombines TRBV6-5 with TRBJ1-2, with a tentative D call TRBD1 (5 bases). The CDR3 sequence is 13 residues long. V was shortened by 2 bases and J by 4 bases, with 8 bases between the two germline ends. The V gene's germline CDR1 is MNHEY and CDR2 SVGAGI. CDR3 sequence: CASSYGGSYGYTF. The CDR3 nucleotides are TGTGCCAGCAGTTACGGGGGTAGCTATGGCTACACCTTC.